This TCR beta chain was sequenced during a study of control samples from healthy donors and cancer patients. Germline CDR1 reads GTSNPN; CDR2 reads SVGIG (reference sequence). The CDR3 covers 12 residues. Trimming took off 4 bases at V and 0 bases at J, with 7 bases between the two ends. The data were produced by immunoSEQ multiplex PCR, yet TCRdb's version contains in-frame clones alone and is incomplete. The data show 150,000 to 200,000 clones, 90% seen once. The chain links TRBV30 to TRBJ2-7; no firm D call. Material: blood. This receptor was identified in a woman in her fifties or sixties in good health. In nucleotides, the CDR3 is TGTGCCTGGAAGTTGAGCTCCTACGAGCAGTACTTC. Residues: CAWKLSSYEQYF.